Listed here are 26 T cell receptor beta chains from one sample, sequenced in a study of blood T cell repertoires in COVID-19. The table came from immunoSEQ multiplex PCR; TCRdb's copy has only in-frame clones and leaves some out. In the table there are approximately 280,000 clones, 80% to 90% of which are singletons. Sequenced sample: peripheral blood. These receptors were taken from a man between 40 and 49 years old with acute or convalescent COVID-19.

The chain joins TRBV29-1 to TRBJ1-2; D not certain. V was trimmed by 7 bases and J by 0 bases, leaving 15 bases between them. The length of the CDR3 is 14 residues. Germline CDR1 is SQVTM and CDR2 is ANQGSEA. This chain's CDR3 is CSALGETANYGYTF. In nucleotides, the CDR3 is TGCAGCGCCCTCGGTGAAACAGCTAACTATGGCTACACCTTC.

The rearrangement links TRBV15 to TRBJ2-3, with a tentative D call TRBD2 (7 bases). The V end was cut by 0 bases, the J end by 6 bases, with 13 bases between. CDR1 and CDR2 from the germline V gene are LNHNV and YYDKDF (reference sequence). The CDR3 covers 15 residues. DNA of the CDR3: TGTGCCACCAGCAGAGAACCGAGGGGGGGTGATACGCAGTATTTT. It translates to CATSREPRGGDTQYF.

The chain carries TRBV24-1 and TRBJ1-2, with 8 bases that match TRBD1. The CDR3 spans 13 residues. J lost 8 bases, V lost 7 bases, and 8 bases had no gene match. The germline CDR1 and CDR2 sequences are KGHDR and SFDVKD. The chain's CDR3 is CATSQQGGYGYTF. CDR3 bases: TGTGCCACCAGCCAACAGGGGGGTTACGGCTACACCTTC.

This chain connects TRBV4-2 to TRBJ1-5; D gene unclear. CDR1 is LGHNA and CDR2 is YNFKEQ in the germline V gene. Deletions cut 1 base from V and 4 bases from J, with 14 bases between. The CDR3 loop spans 16 amino acids. Written as DNA, the CDR3 is TGTGCCAGCAGCCAAGGAGGACTCCAAGCAAATCAGCCCCAGCATTTT. Protein: CASSQGGLQANQPQHF.

This rearrangement joins TRBV30 to TRBJ1-3; no clear D gene. V was cut by 4 bases and J by 4 bases, with 11 bases left in between. From germline, CDR1 is GTSNPN and CDR2 SVGIG (reference sequence). The CDR3 contains 13 residues. As DNA, the CDR3 is TGTGCCTGGAATCACCTACAGGGAAACACCATATATTTT. Amino acids: CAWNHLQGNTIYF.

CDR3 amino acids: CASSSLAGGPGEQFF. CDR3 coding DNA: TGCGCCAGCAGCTCCCTAGCGGGGGGGCCTGGTGAGCAGTTCTTC. The chain uses TRBV5-1 and TRBJ2-1, with 12 bases identical to TRBD2. The CDR3 consists of 15 residues. In germline, CDR1 is SGHRS, CDR2 YFSETQ. V lost 3 bases to trimming and J lost 9 bases; unmatched junction nucleotides: 7.

This clone was seen only once. CDR3: CASSSRISAQYF. The CDR3 region has the DNA TGTGCCAGCAGTTCTCGGATCAGCGCGCAGTATTTT. The chain couples TRBV6-2 or TRBV6-3 to TRBJ2-3; no definite D call. Germline CDR1 reads MNHEY; CDR2 reads SVGEGT. Trimming cost V 4 bases and J 10 bases, with 12 bases left between them. The CDR3 runs to 12 residues.

V and J are TRBV27 and TRBJ2-6, with 9 bases that match TRBD1. Germline trimming cut 4 bases from V and 3 bases from J; bases unmatched to any gene: 7. Germline assignment: CDR1 MNHEY and CDR2 SMNVEV (reference sequence). The CDR3 sequence is 17 residues long. CDR3 DNA sequence: TGTGCCAGCAGTTCGTCCCGGGACAGGGTTGGGGCCAACGTCCTGACTTTC. It encodes CASSSSRDRVGANVLTF.

The V gene is TRBV9, the J gene TRBJ1-4, with a weak D call TRBD1 (6 bases). CDR1 is SGDLS, CDR2 YYNGEE, per germline. CDR3 length: 13 residues. Trimming removed 3 bases from V and 7 bases from J, with 10 bases in between. CDR3 region: CASSEDSSEKLFF. CDR3 nucleotide sequence: TGTGCCAGCAGCGAGGACAGTAGTGAAAAACTGTTTTTT.

This sequence joins TRBV5-1 and TRBJ2-2; TRBD1 aligns across 10 bases. The CDR3 consists of 16 residues. With V trimmed by 5 bases and J by 2 bases, 6 bases remained unmatched. Looked up from germline, CDR1 is SGHRS and CDR2 is YFSETQ. The CDR3 coding sequence is TGCGCCAGCAGTTCTGGACAGGGGGACAACACCGGGGAGCTGTTTTTT. Amino acid sequence: CASSSGQGDNTGELFF.

This chain links TRBV7-9 with TRBJ2-7, with 8 bases matching TRBD1. V lost 5 bases, J lost 4 bases, and 7 bases stayed unmatched. This CDR3 is 14 amino acids long. The germline gives CDR1 SEHNR, CDR2 FQNEAQ (reference sequence). The DNA for the CDR3 is TGTGCCAGCAGCCCCCGGCAGGGGGCTTACGAGCAGTACTTC. Translation: CASSPRQGAYEQYF.

The rearrangement links TRBV24-1 to TRBJ1-1; D not certain. V was shortened by 3 bases and J by 0 bases, with 16 bases between the two germline ends. The CDR3 sequence is 17 residues long. The germline CDR1 and CDR2 sequences are KGHDR and SFDVKD. This CDR3 is CATSDLRTFRMNTEAFF. The DNA of the CDR3 is TGTGCCACCAGTGATCTGAGGACTTTCAGGATGAACACTGAAGCTTTCTTT.

The chain links TRBV2 to TRBJ2-1, with 9 bases lining up with TRBD2. The trim removed 2 bases at V and 3 bases at J, leaving 5 bases unmatched. The CDR3 has 16 amino acids. Germline CDR1 is SNHLY and CDR2 is FYNNEI. Here the CDR3 reads CASSELRGGNYNEQFF. The CDR3 DNA sequence: TGTGCCAGCAGTGAATTGCGGGGGGGAAACTACAATGAGCAGTTCTTC.

The chain recombines TRBV29-1 with TRBJ1-5; TRBD1 matches 8 bases. V trimming: 4 bases; J trimming: 7 bases; junction bases outside the gene matches: 6. The CDR3 is 13 residues long. Germline CDR1 and CDR2: SQVTM and ANQGSEA. The CDR3 coding sequence is TGCAGCGTTGCAGGGGGCTATGAGCAGCCCCAGCATTTT. The encoded protein is CSVAGGYEQPQHF.

The chain employs TRBV28 and TRBJ2-7; no clear D. V shed 2 bases and J shed 12 bases, with 11 bases lying between them. The CDR3 runs 11 residues. Germline-derived CDR1 and CDR2 are MDHEN and SYDVKM. The CDR3 DNA reads TGTGCCAGCAGTTTACCCCCTGCGTGGTACTTC. It yields the protein CASSLPPAWYF.

This rearrangement joins TRBV2 to TRBJ1-2; D remains unclear. The germline V gene has CDR1 SNHLY and CDR2 FYNNEI. The CDR3 has 14 residues. The V end was cut by 1 base, the J end by 7 bases, with 13 bases between. The CDR3 spells CASSEVAASGGYTF. Here the CDR3 DNA reads TGTGCCAGCAGTGAAGTGGCAGCTTCAGGTGGCTACACCTTC.

The chain uses TRBV11-2 and TRBJ2-1; D might be TRBD1 (6 bases). The V end lost 8 bases, the J end lost 0 bases, and 11 bases lay between the germline ends. Germline assignment: CDR1 SGHAT and CDR2 FQNNGV. CDR3 length: 14 residues. CDR3 nucleotides: TGTGCCAGCTGTGGGGGCTTCTCCTACAATGAGCAGTTCTTC. This codes for CASCGGFSYNEQFF.

This chain connects TRBV6-5 to TRBJ2-1; the D gene is possibly TRBD1 (5 bases). CDR1 MNHEY and CDR2 SVGAGI come from the germline V gene. Trimming left V 6 bases short and J 1 base short, with 13 bases between. The CDR3 contains 15 residues. The CDR3 protein is CASRADRRSYNEQFF. The CDR3 region has the DNA TGTGCCAGCAGAGCCGACAGAAGGTCCTACAATGAGCAGTTCTTC.

Only a few counts were recorded for this clone. The chain's CDR3 is CASILGQGNTEAFF. DNA for the CDR3: TGTGCCAGCATCCTCGGACAGGGGAACACTGAAGCTTTCTTT. The rearrangement links TRBV3-1 (or the pseudogene TRBV3-2) to TRBJ1-1; 8 positions agree with TRBD1. The CDR3 has 14 residues. The germline CDR1 and CDR2 sequences are LGHDT and YNNKEL (reference sequence). The V and J ends lost 7 bases and 1 base, in that order; junction bases with no gene match: 5.

This chain links TRBV29-1 with TRBJ1-2, with D perhaps matching TRBD1 (6 bases). The CDR3 sequence is 10 residues long. Germline V gene lookup returns CDR1 SQVTM and CDR2 ANQGSEA. Trimming pared 7 bases from V and 9 bases from J, leaving 12 bases between. As DNA, the CDR3 is TGCAGCGGGGGGGACAACCGCTACACCTTC. Its translation: CSGGDNRYTF. The full variable domain, completed using reference TRBV29-1 and TRBJ1-2, is SAVISQKPSRDICQRGTSLTIQCQVDSQVTMMFWYRQQPGQSLTLIATANQGSEATYESGFVIDKFPISRPNLTFSTLTVSNMSPEDSSIYLCSGGDNRYTFGSGTRLTVV.

This sequence joins TRBV5-4 and TRBJ1-2; D unclear. The V end was cut by 2 bases, the J end by 2 bases, with 10 bases between. Germline CDR1 and CDR2: SGHNT and YYREEE (reference sequence). CDR3 length: 14 residues. In DNA, the CDR3 is TGTGCCAGCAGCTTTAGCACGGGAAACTATGGCTACACCTTC. It translates to CASSFSTGNYGYTF. The full variable domain, with the rest looked up from reference TRBV5-4 and TRBJ1-2, is ETGVTQSPTHLIKTRGQQVTLRCSSQSGHNTVSWYQQALGQGPQFIFQYYREEENGRGNFPPRFSGLQFPNYSSELNVNALELDDSALYLCASSFSTGNYGYTFGSGTRLTVV.

The chain has TRBV5-5 and TRBJ1-1, with D perhaps TRBD1 (6 bases). The ends were cut back, 3 bases at V and 4 bases at J, with 19 bases in the middle. The CDR3 contains 16 residues. CDR1 and CDR2 from the germline V gene are SGHKS and YYEKEE (reference sequence). The CDR3: CASSSLGQPPATEAFF. The DNA for the CDR3 is TGTGCCAGCAGCTCCCTAGGACAGCCTCCGGCCACTGAAGCTTTCTTT.

The rearrangement uses TRBV2 and TRBJ2-3; 9 bases are a match to TRBD1. CDR1 and CDR2 from the germline V gene are SNHLY and FYNNEI. There are 13 residues in the CDR3. The ends lost 5 bases at V and 9 bases at J; junction bases unmatched: 6. The chain's CDR3 is CASSPIGQGTQYF. CDR3 nucleotides: TGTGCCAGCAGTCCTATTGGACAGGGGACGCAGTATTTT.

The J gene is TRBJ2-1, the V gene TRBV6-4, with a tentative D call TRBD2 (5 bases). This CDR3 is 12 amino acids long. V gave up 8 bases and J gave up 1 base, with 6 bases separating them. Germline V gene sequence: CDR1 MRHNA, CDR2 SNTAGT. The CDR3 region is CASSGSYNEQFF. Here the CDR3 DNA reads TGTGCCAGCTCGGGATCCTACAATGAGCAGTTCTTC.

The V call is TRBV5-4, the J call TRBJ2-3; weak D call: TRBD2 (5 bases). The germline gives CDR1 SGHNT, CDR2 YYREEE (reference sequence). The CDR3 has 16 residues. V was trimmed by 4 bases and J by 2 bases, leaving 17 bases between them. The CDR3 loop is CASSPGSRGSTDTQYF. CDR3 DNA: TGTGCCAGCAGCCCCGGTAGCCGGGGATCCACAGATACGCAGTATTTT. The full variable domain, completed using reference TRBV5-4 and TRBJ2-3, is ETGVTQSPTHLIKTRGQQVTLRCSSQSGHNTVSWYQQALGQGPQFIFQYYREEENGRGNFPPRFSGLQFPNYSSELNVNALELDDSALYLCASSPGSRGSTDTQYFGPGTRLTVL.

The gene calls are TRBV7-6 and TRBJ1-5; 11 nucleotides match TRBD1. V trimming: 5 bases; J trimming: 2 bases; junction bases outside the gene matches: 5. The CDR3 is 16 amino acids. Per germline, CDR1 SGHVS and CDR2 FNYEAQ. The CDR3 sequence: CASSPGTGGGNQPQHF. CDR3 DNA sequence: TGTGCCAGCAGCCCCGGGACAGGGGGTGGCAATCAGCCCCAGCATTTT.